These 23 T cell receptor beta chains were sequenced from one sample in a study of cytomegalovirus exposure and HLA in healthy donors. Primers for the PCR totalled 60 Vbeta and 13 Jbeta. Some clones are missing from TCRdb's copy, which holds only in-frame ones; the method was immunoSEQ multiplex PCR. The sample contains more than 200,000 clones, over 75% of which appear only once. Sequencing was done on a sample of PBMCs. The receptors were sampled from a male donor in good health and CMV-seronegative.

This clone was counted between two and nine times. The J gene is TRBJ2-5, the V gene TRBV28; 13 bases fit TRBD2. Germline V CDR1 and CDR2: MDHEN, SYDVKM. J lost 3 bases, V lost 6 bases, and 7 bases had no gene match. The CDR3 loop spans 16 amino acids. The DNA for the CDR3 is TGTGCCAGCAGCACCTTCGGACTAGCGGGGGAAGAGACCCAGTACTTC. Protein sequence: CASSTFGLAGEETQYF.

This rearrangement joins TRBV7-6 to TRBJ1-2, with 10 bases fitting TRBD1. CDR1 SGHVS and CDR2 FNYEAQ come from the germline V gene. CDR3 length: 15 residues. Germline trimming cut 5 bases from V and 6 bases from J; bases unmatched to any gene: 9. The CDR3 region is CASSQRQGARDGYTF. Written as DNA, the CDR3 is TGTGCCAGCAGCCAAAGACAGGGGGCGCGAGATGGCTACACCTTC.

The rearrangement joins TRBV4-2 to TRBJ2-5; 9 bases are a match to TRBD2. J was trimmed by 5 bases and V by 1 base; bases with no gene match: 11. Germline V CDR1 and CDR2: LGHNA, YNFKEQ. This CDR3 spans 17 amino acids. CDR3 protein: CASSQGAGGTLGETQYF. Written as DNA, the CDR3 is TGTGCCAGCAGCCAAGGGGCGGGGGGGACCCTCGGTGAGACCCAGTACTTC.

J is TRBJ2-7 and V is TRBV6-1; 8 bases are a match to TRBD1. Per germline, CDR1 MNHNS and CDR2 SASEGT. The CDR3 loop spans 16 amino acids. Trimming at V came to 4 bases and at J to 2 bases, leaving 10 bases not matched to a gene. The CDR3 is CASSVEQGVLAYEQYF. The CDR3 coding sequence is TGTGCCAGCAGTGTTGAACAGGGGGTGCTTGCCTACGAGCAGTACTTC.

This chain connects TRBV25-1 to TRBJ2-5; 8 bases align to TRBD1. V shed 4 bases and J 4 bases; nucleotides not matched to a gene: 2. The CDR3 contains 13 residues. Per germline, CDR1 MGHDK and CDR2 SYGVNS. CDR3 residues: CASSGTGSETQYF. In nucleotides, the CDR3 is TGTGCCAGCAGTGGGACAGGGTCAGAGACCCAGTACTTC.

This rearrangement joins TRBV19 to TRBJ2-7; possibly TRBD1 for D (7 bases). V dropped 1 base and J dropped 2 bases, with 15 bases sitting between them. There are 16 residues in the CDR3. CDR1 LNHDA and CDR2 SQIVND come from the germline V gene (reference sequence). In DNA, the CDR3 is TGTGCCAGTAGTATAGTGGGCGGGACAGCCACCTACGAGCAGTACTTC. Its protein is CASSIVGGTATYEQYF.

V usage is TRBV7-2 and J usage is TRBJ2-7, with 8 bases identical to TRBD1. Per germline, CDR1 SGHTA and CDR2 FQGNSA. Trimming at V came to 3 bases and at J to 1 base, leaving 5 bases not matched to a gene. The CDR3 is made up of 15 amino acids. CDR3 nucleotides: TGTGCCAGCAGCTTGACAGGGGCAGTTTCCTACGAGCAGTACTTC. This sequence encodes CASSLTGAVSYEQYF.

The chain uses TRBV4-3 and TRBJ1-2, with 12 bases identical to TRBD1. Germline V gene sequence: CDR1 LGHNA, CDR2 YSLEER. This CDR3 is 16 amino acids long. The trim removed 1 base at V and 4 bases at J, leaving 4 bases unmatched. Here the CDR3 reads CASSQAGQGAFYGYTF. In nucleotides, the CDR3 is TGCGCCAGCAGCCAAGCGGGACAGGGGGCCTTCTATGGCTACACCTTC.

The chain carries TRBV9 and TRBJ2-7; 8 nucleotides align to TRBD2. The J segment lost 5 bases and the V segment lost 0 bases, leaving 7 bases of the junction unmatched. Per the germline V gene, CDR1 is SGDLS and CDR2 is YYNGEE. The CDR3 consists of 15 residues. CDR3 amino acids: CASSVDGGLGDEQYF. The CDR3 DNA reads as TGTGCCAGCAGCGTAGACGGGGGACTAGGGGACGAGCAGTACTTC.

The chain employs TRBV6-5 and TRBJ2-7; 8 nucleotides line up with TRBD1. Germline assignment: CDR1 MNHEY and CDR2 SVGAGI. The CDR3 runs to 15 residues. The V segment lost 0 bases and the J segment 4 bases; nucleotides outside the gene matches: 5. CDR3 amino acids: CASSYSRDRTYEQYF. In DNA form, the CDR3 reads TGTGCCAGCAGTTACTCCCGGGACAGGACTTACGAGCAGTACTTC.

The CDR3 is CASSVDGQGPYEQYF. DNA for the CDR3: TGTGCCAGCAGTGTTGACGGACAGGGCCCCTACGAGCAGTACTTC. The gene calls are TRBV6-1 and TRBJ2-5, with 8 nucleotides matching TRBD1. The end of the DNA fits TRBJ2-7 better, so the J call may be wrong. The CDR3 spans 15 residues. Germline lookup yields CDR1 MNHNS and CDR2 SASEGT.

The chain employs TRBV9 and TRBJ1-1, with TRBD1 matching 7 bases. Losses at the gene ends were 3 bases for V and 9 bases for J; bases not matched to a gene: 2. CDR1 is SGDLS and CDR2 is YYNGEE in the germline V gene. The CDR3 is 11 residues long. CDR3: CASSAGGKAFF. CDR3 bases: TGTGCCAGCAGCGCAGGGGGGAAAGCTTTCTTT.

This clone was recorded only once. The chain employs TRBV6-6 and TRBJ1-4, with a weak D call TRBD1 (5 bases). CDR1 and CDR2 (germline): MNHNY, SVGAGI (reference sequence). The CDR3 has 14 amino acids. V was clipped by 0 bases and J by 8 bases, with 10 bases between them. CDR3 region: CASSYSGEDEKLFF. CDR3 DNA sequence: TGTGCCAGCAGTTACTCGGGGGAGGACGAAAAACTGTTTTTT.

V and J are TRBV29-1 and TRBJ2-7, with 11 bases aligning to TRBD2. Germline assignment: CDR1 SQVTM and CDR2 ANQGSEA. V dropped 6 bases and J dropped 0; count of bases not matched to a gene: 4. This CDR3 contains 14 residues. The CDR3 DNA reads TGCAGCGTCGCTAGCGGGGGGAGCTCCTACGAGCAGTACTTC. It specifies CSVASGGSSYEQYF.

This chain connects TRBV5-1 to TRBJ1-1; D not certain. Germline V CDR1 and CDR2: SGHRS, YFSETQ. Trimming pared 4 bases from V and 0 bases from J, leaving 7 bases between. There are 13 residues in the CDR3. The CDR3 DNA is TGCGCCAGCAGCCCAGAATTGAACACTGAAGCTTTCTTT. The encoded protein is CASSPELNTEAFF.

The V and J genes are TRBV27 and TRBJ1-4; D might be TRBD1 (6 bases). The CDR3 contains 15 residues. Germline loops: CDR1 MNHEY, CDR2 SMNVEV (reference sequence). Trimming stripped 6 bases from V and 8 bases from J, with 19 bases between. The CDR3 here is CASRKLQGWDEKLFF. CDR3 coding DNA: TGTGCCAGCAGGAAGCTACAGGGATGGGACGAAAAACTGTTTTTT.

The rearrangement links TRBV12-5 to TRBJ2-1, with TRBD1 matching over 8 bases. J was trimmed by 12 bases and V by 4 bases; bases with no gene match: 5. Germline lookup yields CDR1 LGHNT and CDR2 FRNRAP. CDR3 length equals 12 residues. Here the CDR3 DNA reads TGTGCTAGTGGTTCGGGGACAGGTCCGCAGTTCTTC. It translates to CASGSGTGPQFF.

CDR3: CASSRWTEIYELQYF. In DNA form, the CDR3 reads TGTGCCAGCAGTCGCTGGACAGAGATCTACGAGTTGCAGTACTTC. V usage is TRBV6-5 and J usage is TRBJ2-7, with TRBD1 as a possible D gene (6 bases). Germline V gene data show CDR1 as MNHEY and CDR2 as SVGAGI. V dropped 5 bases and J dropped 9 bases, with 23 bases sitting between them. The CDR3 is 15 amino acids.

CDR3 nucleotide sequence: TGTGCCAGCAAGGGAGACATTACCGACCTTAACTATGGCTACACCTTC. This translates into CASKGDITDLNYGYTF. The genes are TRBV28 and TRBJ1-2; no firm D call. Looked up from germline, CDR1 is MDHEN and CDR2 is SYDVKM. The CDR3 is 16 amino acids. Trimming stripped 7 bases from V and 1 base from J, with 19 bases between.

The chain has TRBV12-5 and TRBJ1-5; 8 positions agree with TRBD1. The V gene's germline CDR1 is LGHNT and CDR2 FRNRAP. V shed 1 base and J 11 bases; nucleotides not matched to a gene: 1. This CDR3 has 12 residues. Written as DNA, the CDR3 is TGTGCTAGTGGTTTGGACAGGGGGTCCCAGCATTTT. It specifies CASGLDRGSQHF.

In nucleotides, the CDR3 is TGTGCCAGCAGCCCCTCAGGAGGGCTAGCGGGAGTTCACGAGCAGTACTTC. Translation gives CASSPSGGLAGVHEQYF. The V and J genes are TRBV5-4 and TRBJ2-7; 10 bases line up with TRBD2. Germline V gene sequence: CDR1 SGHNT, CDR2 YYREEE (reference sequence). The CDR3 contains 17 residues. V was pared by 4 bases and J by 5 bases, with 15 bases of the junction left unmatched.

The CDR3 DNA reads as TGCAGCGTTCCGGGACTAGCGGGAGGCGAGCAGTACTTC. It yields the protein CSVPGLAGGEQYF. The genes are TRBV29-1 and TRBJ2-7; 15 bases are shared with TRBD2. V lost 5 bases, J lost 6 bases, and 2 bases stayed unmatched. The length of the CDR3 is 13 residues. Germline V gene lookup returns CDR1 SQVTM and CDR2 ANQGSEA.

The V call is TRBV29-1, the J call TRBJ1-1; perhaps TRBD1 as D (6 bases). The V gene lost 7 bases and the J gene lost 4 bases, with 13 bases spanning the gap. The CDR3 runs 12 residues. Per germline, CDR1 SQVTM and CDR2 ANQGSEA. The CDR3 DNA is TGCAGCGGGGACACCGTCGGCACTGAAGCTTTCTTT. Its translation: CSGDTVGTEAFF.